Each of the 27 T cell receptor beta chains below was sequenced from the same sample in a study of Graves' ophthalmopathy and Graves' hyperthyroidism. Investigators amplified TCR beta CDR3 regions from RNA transcripts. Scientists carried out first-round RT-PCR using HTBI primers and then a second-round multiplex PCR. TCRdb called the multiplex PCR reads again in MiXCR, with one record for every CDR3 protein. The data contain 170,000 or so distinct CDR3 sequences, 39% of them singletons. The sample consisted of peripheral blood. The receptors were sampled from a man aged 25 to 40 with Graves' ophthalmopathy.

Ten or more counts support this clonotype. This sequence joins TRBV28 and TRBJ2-5, with 8 bases matching TRBD1. CDR3 length: 12 residues. Germline V gives CDR1 MDHEN, CDR2 SYDVKM. J was trimmed by 5 bases and V by 7 bases; bases with no gene match: 3. CDR3 loop: CASTRGLETQYF. CDR3 DNA sequence: TGTGCCAGCACCAGGGGGCTTGAGACCCAGTACTTC.

This clonotype occurred many times. This chain joins TRBV7-9 and TRBJ2-7; D assignment may be TRBD1 or TRBD2 (5 bases each). This CDR3 region has 15 residues. CDR1 and CDR2 (germline): SEHNR, FQNEAQ (reference sequence). Trimming pared 2 bases from V and 3 bases from J, leaving 14 bases between. The CDR3 loop is CASSLPGATNYEQYF. The CDR3 bases are TGTGCCAGCAGCTTACCCGGGGCCACGAACTACGAGCAGTACTTC. Using reference TRBV7-9 and TRBJ2-7 for the parts outside the CDR3, the full variable domain is DTGVSQNPRHKITKRGQNVTFRCDPISEHNRLYWYRQTLGQGPEFLTYFQNEAQLEKSRLLSDRFSAERPKGSFSTLEIQRTEQGDSAMYLCASSLPGATNYEQYFGPGTRLTVT.

This clonotype appeared many times. The chain couples TRBV19 to TRBJ1-5; D uncertain. The V and J ends lost 8 bases and 0 bases respectively, with 8 bases between them. Germline lookup yields CDR1 LNHDA and CDR2 SQIVND (reference sequence). This CDR3 is 13 amino acids long. CDR3 loop: CASSPYSNQPQHF. CDR3 coding DNA: TGTGCCAGTTCTCCCTATAGCAATCAGCCCCAGCATTTT.

This rearrangement joins TRBV7-9 to TRBJ2-2; D is possibly TRBD2 (5 bases). The V end was cut by 4 bases, the J end by 6 bases, with 9 bases between. This CDR3 has 13 residues. Germline V gene sequence: CDR1 SEHNR, CDR2 FQNEAQ (reference sequence). The CDR3, as DNA: TGTGCCAGCAGCTGGCCTAGCTCCGGGGAGCTGTTTTTT. This codes for CASSWPSSGELFF.

CDR3 nucleotides: TGTGCCAGCACCGGCTCCGATCGGACAGCCTACGAGCAGTACTTC. Amino acids: CASTGSDRTAYEQYF. The chain couples TRBV6-2 or TRBV6-3 to TRBJ2-7; tentative D call: TRBD1 (6 bases). Per germline, CDR1 MNHEY and CDR2 SVGEGT. This CDR3 is 15 amino acids long. Trimming took 7 bases from V and 2 from J, leaving 18 bases between them.

This clonotype was counted only a few times. The gene calls are TRBV28 and TRBJ1-6, with 8 bases aligning to TRBD1. Germline loops: CDR1 MDHEN, CDR2 SYDVKM. The CDR3 spans 13 residues. The V and J ends lost 6 bases and 9 bases, in that order; junction bases with no gene match: 4. The CDR3 nucleotides read TGTGCCAGCAGCTACAGGGGGGGTTCACCCCTCCACTTT. It codes for CASSYRGGSPLHF.

This clonotype showed up many times. The chain is built from TRBV28 and TRBJ2-5; 8 nucleotides match TRBD1. Germline CDR1 is MDHEN and CDR2 is SYDVKM. The CDR3 loop spans 16 amino acids. Trimming removed 3 bases from V and 5 bases from J; junction bases left unmatched: 11. DNA for the CDR3: TGTGCCAGCAGTTTCGGGACAGGTCGGGGTGAGGAGACCCAGTACTTC. This sequence encodes CASSFGTGRGEETQYF.

This clonotype was observed many times. The V and J genes are TRBV28 and TRBJ2-7; D gene ambiguous. Trimming took 3 bases from V and 4 from J, leaving 16 bases between them. CDR3 length: 15 residues. CDR1 MDHEN and CDR2 SYDVKM come from the germline V gene. The CDR3 DNA reads TGTGCCAGCAGTTTCAAGCCTGAATTGCGGTACGAGCAGTACTTC. As protein: CASSFKPELRYEQYF.

Here the CDR3 reads CASKGPTYEQYF. CDR3 nucleotides: TGTGCCAGCAAAGGACCCACCTACGAGCAGTACTTC. V and J are TRBV6-1 and TRBJ2-7; D unresolved. The ends were cut back, 7 bases at V and 2 bases at J, with 9 bases in the middle. The CDR3 runs to 12 residues. Germline V gene lookup returns CDR1 MNHNS and CDR2 SASEGT.

This clonotype was observed at least ten times. V gene TRBV5-5 combines with J gene TRBJ1-2, with TRBD1 matching over 7 bases. The CDR3 sequence is 15 residues long. Germline values: CDR1 SGHKS, CDR2 YYEKEE (reference sequence). V gave up 5 bases and J gave up 3 bases; unmatched junction bases: 10. The CDR3 here is CASRPRQGGDYGYTF. CDR3 bases: TGTGCCAGCAGGCCCCGACAGGGAGGGGACTATGGCTACACCTTC.

Ten or more counts support this clonotype. CDR3 DNA: TGCAGTGCTAGGGGGACAGGAGAGAGTCAGCCCCAGCATTTT. Its protein is CSARGTGESQPQHF. This rearrangement joins TRBV20-1 to TRBJ1-5; 8 nucleotides align to TRBD1. Germline assignment: CDR1 DFQATT and CDR2 SNEGSKA (reference sequence). Trimming cost V 3 bases and J 6 bases; bases outside gene matches: 7. CDR3 size: 14 residues.

The chain employs TRBV6-1 and TRBJ2-7; D is undetermined. V lost 6 bases, J lost 5 bases, and 14 bases lay in between. Per the germline V gene, CDR1 is MNHNS and CDR2 is SASEGT. This CDR3 has 13 amino acids. Here the CDR3 reads CASSRKLADEQYF. The DNA of the CDR3 is TGTGCCAGCAGCCGAAAACTTGCGGACGAGCAGTACTTC.

V gene TRBV9 combines with J gene TRBJ2-7; 8 bases map to TRBD2. V trimming: 0 bases; J trimming: 4 bases; junction bases outside the gene matches: 6. Germline assignment: CDR1 SGDLS and CDR2 YYNGEE. The length of the CDR3 is 15 residues. CDR3 region: CASSVAGGSLYEQYF. The CDR3 region has the DNA TGTGCCAGCAGCGTAGCGGGAGGGTCCCTTTACGAGCAGTACTTC.

At least ten counts were recorded for this clonotype. V and J are TRBV27 and TRBJ1-5; D not resolved. The CDR3 loop spans 13 amino acids. With 7 bases removed from V and 3 bases from J, the gap between germline ends came to 10 bases. Per germline, CDR1 MNHEY and CDR2 SMNVEV (reference sequence). Here the CDR3 DNA reads TGTGCCAGCAACGGACCGCTCAATCAGCCCCAGCATTTT. Protein product: CASNGPLNQPQHF.

This clonotype showed up many times. V is TRBV27 and J is TRBJ1-1; D is uncertain. Trimming cost V 6 bases and J 0 bases, with 11 bases left between them. Germline CDR1 MNHEY, CDR2 SMNVEV (reference sequence). The CDR3 length is 14 residues. The CDR3 DNA reads TGTGCCAGCAGGCCACAGAACATGAACACTGAAGCTTTCTTT. This gives the protein CASRPQNMNTEAFF.

The chain recombines TRBV20-1 with TRBJ2-2; D perhaps matches TRBD2 (6 bases). V lost 5 bases, J lost 6 bases, and 16 bases lay in between. The germline V gene has CDR1 DFQATT and CDR2 SNEGSKA (reference sequence). There are 14 residues in the CDR3. CDR3 region: CSARGDWAAGELFF. As DNA, the CDR3 is TGCAGTGCTCGAGGGGACTGGGCGGCCGGGGAGCTGTTTTTT.

This clonotype was recorded at least ten times. This chain connects TRBV12-3 or TRBV12-4 to TRBJ2-7; 10 bases are shared with TRBD2. Trimming took 1 base from V and 4 from J; bases not matched to a gene: 7. There are 16 residues in the CDR3. CDR3 DNA sequence: TGTGCCAGCAGTTTAGGGCTAGCGGGAGAAGGTTACGAGCAGTACTTC. This codes for CASSLGLAGEGYEQYF.

The J gene is TRBJ1-3, the V gene TRBV10-3; 7 nucleotides line up with TRBD1. With V trimmed by 10 bases and J by 4 bases, 7 bases remained unmatched. Germline CDR1 ENHRY, CDR2 SYGVKD. The CDR3 runs to 13 residues. Here the CDR3 DNA reads TGTGCCACCACTACAGGGGAGGGAAACACCATATATTTT. Translated: CATTTGEGNTIYF.

This clonotype appeared many times. This rearrangement joins TRBV15 to TRBJ1-3; no clear D. The CDR3 runs to 16 residues. Trimming stripped 0 bases from V and 0 bases from J, with 9 bases between. Germline V gene sequence: CDR1 LNHNV, CDR2 YYDKDF (reference sequence). CDR3: CATSRDPDLSGNTIYF. The CDR3 region has the DNA TGTGCCACCAGCAGAGATCCAGACCTCTCTGGAAACACCATATATTTT. Using reference TRBV15 and TRBJ1-3 for the parts outside the CDR3, the full variable domain is DAMVIQNPRYQVTQFGKPVTLSCSQTLNHNVMYWYQQKSSQAPKLLFHYYDKDFNNEADTPDNFQSRRPNTSFCFLDIRSPGLGDTAMYLCATSRDPDLSGNTIYFGEGSWLTVV.

J is TRBJ1-2 and V is TRBV6-1, with a weak D call TRBD1 (5 bases). This CDR3 is 15 amino acids long. In germline, CDR1 is MNHNS, CDR2 SASEGT. V lost 4 bases to trimming and J lost 5 bases, with 17 bases between them. CDR3 sequence: CASSGRWAGLYGYTF. As DNA, the CDR3 is TGTGCCAGCAGTGGGCGTTGGGCAGGGCTTTATGGCTACACCTTC.

The chain combines TRBV28 with TRBJ1-3, with D unresolved. Germline lookup yields CDR1 MDHEN and CDR2 SYDVKM. The ends were cut back, 4 bases at V and 2 bases at J, with 6 bases in the middle. This CDR3 is built from 13 residues. CDR3 sequence: CASSSPPGNTIYF. In DNA form, the CDR3 reads TGTGCCAGCAGTTCCCCACCTGGAAACACCATATATTTT.

V and J are TRBV28 and TRBJ1-5; no clear D. The germline V gene has CDR1 MDHEN and CDR2 SYDVKM. With 6 bases removed from V and 6 bases from J, the gap between germline ends came to 21 bases. CDR3 length: 16 residues. CDR3 loop: CASRWEEGGLTQPQHF. The DNA for the CDR3 is TGTGCCAGCAGGTGGGAAGAAGGCGGGCTCACTCAGCCCCAGCATTTT.

V and J are TRBV28 and TRBJ2-7; tentatively, D is TRBD2 (6 bases). Trimming shortened V by 1 base and J by 7 bases, and 23 bases separated the two germline ends. The length of the CDR3 is 17 residues. The germline gives CDR1 MDHEN, CDR2 SYDVKM. The CDR3: CASSLFRDFNRGGEQYF. The DNA for the CDR3 is TGTGCCAGCAGTTTATTCCGGGACTTCAATCGGGGCGGAGAGCAGTACTTC.

This clonotype was recorded at least ten times. The chain carries TRBV4-2 and TRBJ1-1; no definite D call. CDR3 length equals 14 residues. Germline V gene data show CDR1 as LGHNA and CDR2 as YNFKEQ. V lost 0 bases, J lost 4 bases, and 9 bases lay in between. The CDR3 is CASSQESRPTEAFF. CDR3 DNA sequence: TGTGCCAGCAGCCAAGAATCTCGCCCCACTGAAGCTTTCTTT.

This clonotype has just a few counts. This sequence joins TRBV6-1 and TRBJ2-3, with a possible D match to TRBD2 (6 bases). CDR1 is MNHNS, CDR2 SASEGT, per germline. Trimming took off 4 bases at V and 7 bases at J, with 18 bases between the two ends. The CDR3 consists of 15 residues. The CDR3 bases are TGTGCCAGCAGTGCCCTAGCGTTGGGACTGAATACGCAGTATTTT. This sequence encodes CASSALALGLNTQYF.

CDR3 in amino acids: CATSRGSRDRGLYEQYF. In DNA form, the CDR3 reads TGTGCCACCAGCAGAGGCTCCCGTGACAGGGGACTATACGAGCAGTACTTC. The chain is built from TRBV15 and TRBJ2-7; weak D call: TRBD1 (8 bases). Looked up from germline, CDR1 is LNHNV and CDR2 is YYDKDF (reference sequence). Trimming pared 1 base from V and 4 bases from J, leaving 20 bases between. The CDR3 spans 17 residues.

This clonotype was recorded only once. V usage is TRBV12-3 or TRBV12-4 and J usage is TRBJ2-7; 9 positions agree with TRBD2. The CDR3 is 15 residues long. Trimming at V came to 1 base and at J to 2 bases, leaving 3 bases not matched to a gene. CDR3 sequence: CASSLGGRAAYEQYF. As DNA, the CDR3 is TGTGCCAGCAGTTTAGGCGGGAGGGCCGCCTACGAGCAGTACTTC.